The next 25 T cell receptor beta chains were all read from a single sample in a study of identical twins. Each CDR3 protein is one row after TCRdb ran MiXCR on the 5' RACE reads. This table has hundreds of thousands of distinct CDR3 sequences, under 8.5% appearing once. The sample also formed part of further work on yellow fever vaccine responses in identical twins.

The sequenced sample consisted of PBMCs. These receptors came from a woman aged 18-35 years in good health.

This clonotype has at least ten counts. The CDR3, as DNA: TGTGCCAGCAGCTTAGTCGTCCAGAACTATGGCTACACCTTC. Protein: CASSLVVQNYGYTF. The J gene is TRBJ1-2, the V gene TRBV7-2, with D uncertain. CDR3 length: 14 residues. The V end lost 1 base, the J end lost 2 bases, and 8 bases lay between the germline ends. Germline V gives CDR1 SGHTA, CDR2 FQGNSA.

The chain couples TRBV29-1 to TRBJ2-3; 10 positions agree with TRBD1. CDR1 is SQVTM and CDR2 is ANQGSEA in the germline V gene. The CDR3 length is 13 residues. J lost 5 bases, V lost 8 bases, and 7 bases had no gene match. The DNA of the CDR3 is TGCAGCACCGGGACAGGGGAGCGAGATACGCAGTATTTT. Translated: CSTGTGERDTQYF.

The DNA for the CDR3 is TGCAGTGCTAGGGTTGGGAGCGCCTACGTCGAGACCCAGTACTTC. It specifies CSARVGSAYVETQYF. The rearrangement links TRBV20-1 to TRBJ2-5, with D possibly TRBD2 on 5 matching bases. From germline, CDR1 is DFQATT and CDR2 SNEGSKA (reference sequence). Trimming left V 3 bases short and J 5 bases short, with 19 bases between. CDR3 length equals 15 residues.

A few counts support this clonotype. For the CDR3, the DNA is TGTGCCACCAGTGATTTGTCTAGCGGGATATACAATGAGCAGTTCTTC. Protein product: CATSDLSSGIYNEQFF. The genes are TRBV24-1 and TRBJ2-1, with TRBD2 matching over 9 bases. The V and J ends lost 0 bases and 4 bases, in that order; junction bases with no gene match: 3. Looked up from germline, CDR1 is KGHDR and CDR2 is SFDVKD. This CDR3 region has 16 residues.

This clonotype showed up many times. The genes are TRBV12-3 or TRBV12-4 and TRBJ2-1; the D is unclear. V was trimmed by 1 base and J by 9 bases, leaving 7 bases between them. The CDR3 sequence is 12 residues long. The CDR3 bases are TGTGCCAGCAGTTTAGTCTTCCGTGAGCAGTTCTTC. Residues: CASSLVFREQFF.

This clonotype showed up many times. The chain carries TRBV29-1 and TRBJ2-1; D call uncertain. V lost 6 bases, J lost 2 bases, and 17 bases lay in between. The CDR3 is 15 residues long. The germline CDR1 and CDR2 sequences are SQVTM and ANQGSEA. CDR3 sequence reads: CSVATGPTTYNEQFF. The CDR3 bases are TGCAGCGTCGCCACCGGGCCTACCACCTACAATGAGCAGTTCTTC.

A few counts support this clonotype. J is TRBJ2-5 and V is TRBV10-3, with D maybe TRBD1 (6 bases). This CDR3 spans 13 amino acids. V dropped 3 bases and J dropped 1 base, with 6 bases sitting between them. The germline gives CDR1 ENHRY, CDR2 SYGVKD. The CDR3 is CAISEGGQETQYF. CDR3 DNA: TGTGCCATCAGTGAAGGGGGCCAAGAGACCCAGTACTTC.

This clonotype was seen more than once but under ten times. V gene TRBV20-1 combines with J gene TRBJ2-7, with 7 positions matching TRBD1. The junction had 7 bases not matched to a gene; V was cut back by 3 bases and J by 2 bases. The germline V gene has CDR1 DFQATT and CDR2 SNEGSKA (reference sequence). The CDR3 contains 14 residues. CDR3 amino acids: CSARSGTEAYEQYF. CDR3 sequence (DNA): TGCAGTGCTAGGTCCGGGACAGAGGCCTACGAGCAGTACTTC.

The table lists this clonotype with many counts. V usage is TRBV2 and J usage is TRBJ2-7, with unresolved D. The V gene lost 4 bases and the J gene lost 1 base, with 2 bases spanning the gap. CDR3 length: 11 amino acids. Germline V gene sequence: CDR1 SNHLY, CDR2 FYNNEI. The CDR3 coding sequence is TGTGCCAGCAGTGGGTCCTACGAGCAGTACTTC. It specifies CASSGSYEQYF.

This clonotype was recorded a few times. V usage is TRBV5-1 and J usage is TRBJ2-5; 7 bases are shared with TRBD1. Per the germline V gene, CDR1 is SGHRS and CDR2 is YFSETQ. CDR3 length equals 13 residues. Unmatched junction bases numbered 4, after V lost 6 bases and J lost 2 bases. DNA of the CDR3: TGCGCCAGCACCCAGGGGGTTCAAGAGACCCAGTACTTC. This translates into CASTQGVQETQYF.

The sample holds a few counts of this clonotype. The V and J genes are TRBV27 and TRBJ2-7; TRBD1 matches at 8 bases. CDR1 is MNHEY, CDR2 SMNVEV, per germline (reference sequence). V was clipped by 2 bases and J by 4 bases; unmatched bases: 7. The CDR3 runs to 15 residues. The CDR3, as DNA: TGTGCCAGCAGTTTAACCGGGACAGGTTTATACGAGCAGTACTTC. It codes for CASSLTGTGLYEQYF.

The rearrangement joins TRBV12-3 or TRBV12-4 to TRBJ1-5; D might be TRBD1 (6 bases). The CDR3 length is 15 residues. Trimming shortened V by 6 bases and J by 0 bases, and 12 bases separated the two germline ends. This CDR3 reads CASSRTVGSNQPQHF. The CDR3 DNA is TGTGCCAGCAGCCGGACAGTGGGTAGCAATCAGCCCCAGCATTTT.

This clonotype was seen ten or more times. V usage is TRBV19 and J usage is TRBJ1-1; 11 bases fit TRBD1. The CDR3 is 14 amino acids. Trimming took 9 bases from V and 4 from J; bases not matched to a gene: 7. Germline V gene sequence: CDR1 LNHDA, CDR2 SQIVND (reference sequence). The CDR3 DNA reads as TGTGCCAGCCGAGGGACAGGGGGGGCCACTGAAGCTTTCTTT. It specifies CASRGTGGATEAFF.

In its sample, this clonotype was seen many times. This chain connects TRBV4-1 to TRBJ2-1, with 8 bases fitting TRBD2. V dropped 4 bases and J dropped 6; count of bases not matched to a gene: 5. The CDR3 is 14 amino acids. Germline V gene lookup returns CDR1 MGHRA and CDR2 YSYEKL. Here the CDR3 reads CASSPGGRSNEQFF. CDR3 DNA: TGCGCCAGCAGCCCGGGAGGGAGATCCAATGAGCAGTTCTTC.

The J gene is TRBJ2-5, the V gene TRBV12-3 or TRBV12-4; TRBD1 agrees at 10 bases. V lost 1 base, J lost 0 bases, and 8 bases stayed unmatched. CDR3 size: 18 residues. The CDR3 nucleotides are TGTGCCAGCAGTTTAGGACAGGGGGCGAATCCGTACCAAGAGACCCAGTACTTC. Amino acid sequence: CASSLGQGANPYQETQYF.

This chain uses TRBV2 with TRBJ2-1; D not resolved. Per the germline V gene, CDR1 is SNHLY and CDR2 is FYNNEI. CDR3 length: 11 amino acids. Trimming cost V 6 bases and J 10 bases, with 10 bases left between them. The CDR3 sequence is CASSEIKEQFF. Here the CDR3 DNA reads TGTGCCAGCAGCGAGATAAAAGAGCAGTTCTTC.

Ten or more counts support this clonotype. V usage is TRBV2 and J usage is TRBJ1-1; D is unresolved. The germline V and J ends were trimmed by 3 bases and 1 base, with 3 bases remaining between them. The V gene's germline CDR1 is SNHLY and CDR2 FYNNEI. The CDR3 totals 12 residues. The CDR3, as DNA: TGTGCCAGCAGTGAGGAGAACACTGAAGCTTTCTTT. This codes for CASSEENTEAFF.

The V and J genes are TRBV4-2 and TRBJ1-2, with D maybe TRBD1 (6 bases). CDR3 length: 15 amino acids. CDR1 is LGHNA and CDR2 is YNFKEQ in the germline V gene. Trimming took 0 bases from V and 1 from J, leaving 9 bases between them. The CDR3 is CASSQDRGYNYGYTF. The CDR3 DNA is TGTGCCAGCAGCCAAGACAGGGGATATAACTATGGCTACACCTTC.

The chain links TRBV12-3 or TRBV12-4 to TRBJ2-7; 7 positions match TRBD1. This CDR3 has 18 residues. The ends lost 2 bases at V and 3 bases at J; junction bases unmatched: 16. Written as DNA, the CDR3 is TGTGCCAGCAGTTTAACGGGCAGGGGGATAAAGGCCAACTACGAGCAGTACGTC. As protein: CASSLTGRGIKANYEQYV.

The chain links TRBV19 to TRBJ2-2, with D hard to call. Germline V CDR1 and CDR2: LNHDA, SQIVND (reference sequence). The CDR3 consists of 14 residues. V lost 7 bases to trimming and J lost 0 bases, with 9 bases between them. This chain's CDR3 is CASMVGPNTGELFF. The DNA of the CDR3 is TGTGCCAGTATGGTGGGCCCGAACACCGGGGAGCTGTTTTTT.

This clonotype was counted many times. The chain carries TRBV7-9 and TRBJ2-3; 7 nucleotides match TRBD2. Germline V gives CDR1 SEHNR, CDR2 FQNEAQ (reference sequence). This CDR3 spans 13 amino acids. The V segment lost 5 bases and the J segment 4 bases; nucleotides outside the gene matches: 3. The CDR3 loop is CASSEAGADTQYF. The CDR3 region has the DNA TGTGCCAGCAGCGAGGCGGGAGCAGATACGCAGTATTTT.

This clonotype appeared a few times. The genes are TRBV7-8 and TRBJ1-6, with 7 bases identical to TRBD1. Trimming took 1 base from V and 0 from J; bases not matched to a gene: 6. Germline CDR1 reads SGHVS; CDR2 reads FQNEAQ. This CDR3 comprises 18 residues. DNA of the CDR3: TGTGCCAGCAGCTTAGTAGGGACAGCGAACTCCTATAATTCACCCCTCCACTTT. It codes for CASSLVGTANSYNSPLHF. Supplemented by reference TRBV7-8 and TRBJ1-6, the full variable domain reads GAGVSQSPRYKVAKRGQDVALRCDPISGHVSLFWYQQALGQGPEFLTYFQNEAQLDKSGLPSDRFFAERPEGSVSTLKIQRTQQEDSAVYLCASSLVGTANSYNSPLHFGNGTRLTVT.

The sample holds many counts of this clonotype. V is TRBV20-1 and J is TRBJ2-1; 7 bases match TRBD1. The V gene end was trimmed by 0 bases and the J gene end by 9 bases; junction bases not matched to a gene: 2. Germline V CDR1 and CDR2: DFQATT, SNEGSKA (reference sequence). CDR3 length: 12 amino acids. The DNA of the CDR3 is TGCAGTGCTAGAGAAGGGGGCGGTGAGCAGTTCTTC. Its translation is CSAREGGGEQFF.

The chain carries TRBV20-1 and TRBJ1-5; D gene uncertain. The CDR3 has 15 residues. Per germline, CDR1 DFQATT and CDR2 SNEGSKA (reference sequence). Trimming took off 3 bases at V and 0 bases at J, with 12 bases between the two ends. The CDR3 here is CSARYQPHSNQPQHF. The CDR3 coding sequence is TGCAGTGCTAGGTACCAGCCTCATAGCAATCAGCCCCAGCATTTT.

The chain recombines TRBV12-3 or TRBV12-4 with TRBJ2-4, with 8 bases lining up with TRBD2. This CDR3 region has 16 residues. V lost 2 bases and J lost 0; bases outside the gene matches: 3. The CDR3 bases are TGTGCCAGCAGTTTACTGCGGGGGGTAGCCAAAAACATTCAGTACTTC. Its protein product is CASSLLRGVAKNIQYF.